This T cell receptor (beta chain) was captured in a study of CXCR3-negative and CXCR3-positive naive CD8 T cells. Study overall: The TRB read total, approximately 150 million, broke down to about 1.5 +/- 0.3 million reads per library. Study-level findings and limits: Memory CD8+ cells showed much lower diversity, while both naive subsets were comparably high.

Per CD8+ T cell subset, triplicate sorts of 300,000 or so cells each were done. The CDR3 sequence is 17 residues long. Germline CDR1 is LGHDT and CDR2 is YNNKEL (reference sequence). Of note for this clonotype: Its target is not known.

TRB cDNA was prepared as libraries by UMI-labeled 5' RACE. TCRdb re-called the 5' RACE reads and shows each CDR3 protein once, DNA omitted. The table gives around 81,000 distinct CDR3 sequences; the top ten clones make up around 1.5% of it. The clonotype originates from a human donor in good health. Some clones in this sample may be carry-over from other donors' samples. The chain joins TRBV3-1 to TRBJ2-1; TCRdb lists TRBD2, though no DNA is available to test this call. The sequenced material came from naive CXCR3- CD8+ T cells from blood. Subset described: CD45RO-CCR7+CD27+CD95- naive CD8+ T cells lacking CXCR3 (TNR3-). The CDR3 reads CASSQVVSGGTRREQFF.